The TCR beta chain under discussion was sequenced for a study of cytomegalovirus exposure and HLA in healthy donors. Study-level findings and limits: As was reported, the HLA-A and HLA-B alleles of most subjects were accurately predicted from TCR beta sequences. In a later analysis, an Asian-associated ancestry cluster reportedly showed fewer N-insertions than the roughly 700-donor mean. In a later analysis, parvovirus B19, influenza, CMV and Epstein-Barr virus appeared linked to several top co-occurrence clusters.

Primers: 60 Vbeta forward and 13 Jbeta reverse. Study processing details: Approximately 12 million of 75 million to 85 million unique TCR beta chains were shared, per a later count. The assay was immunoSEQ multiplex PCR, and TCRdb's table has in-frame clones only and misses some. V and J calls and clone size are copied from that table; D and trimming were computed from the DNA. The table lists about 150,000 clones, over 70% of them singletons, with about 6.7% in the top ten. V lost 0 bases, J lost 5 bases, and 10 bases lay in between. Germline CDR1 is LNHNV and CDR2 is YYDKDF (reference sequence). The CDR3 runs 15 residues. As to this clone: The target antigen is unknown.

The sequencing input was PBMCs. This chain connects TRBV15 to TRBJ2-2; D call uncertain. The sequence was collected from a woman aged 40 to 49 in good health and CMV-seropositive. The CDR3 DNA is TGTGCCACCAGCAGAGATCCCGGGTCTACCGGGGAGCTGTTTTTT. This sequence encodes CATSRDPGSTGELFF.